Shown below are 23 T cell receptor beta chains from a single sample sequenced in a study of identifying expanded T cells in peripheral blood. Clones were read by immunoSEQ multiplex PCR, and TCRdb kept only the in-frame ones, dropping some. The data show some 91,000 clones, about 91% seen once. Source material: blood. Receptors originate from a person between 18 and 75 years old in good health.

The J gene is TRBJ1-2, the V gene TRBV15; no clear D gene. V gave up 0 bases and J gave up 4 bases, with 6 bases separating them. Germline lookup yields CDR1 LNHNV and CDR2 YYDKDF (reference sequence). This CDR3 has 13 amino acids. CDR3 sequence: CATSRDPSYGYTF. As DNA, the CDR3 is TGTGCCACCAGCAGAGATCCCTCCTATGGCTACACCTTC.

CDR3 loop: CASSEWQGGQPQHF. The CDR3 bases are TGTGCCAGCAGTGAATGGCAGGGGGGTCAGCCCCAGCATTTT. This chain joins TRBV6-1 and TRBJ1-5, with 7 bases fitting TRBD1. The CDR3 extends over 14 amino acids. Germline CDR1 and CDR2: MNHNS and SASEGT. The ends lost 2 bases at V and 6 bases at J; junction bases unmatched: 4.

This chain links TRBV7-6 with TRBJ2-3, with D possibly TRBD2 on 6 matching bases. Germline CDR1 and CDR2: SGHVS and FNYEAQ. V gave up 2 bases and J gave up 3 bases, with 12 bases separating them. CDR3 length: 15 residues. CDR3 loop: CASSLSGARTDTQYF. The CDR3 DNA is TGTGCCAGCAGCTTATCGGGAGCCAGAACAGATACGCAGTATTTT.

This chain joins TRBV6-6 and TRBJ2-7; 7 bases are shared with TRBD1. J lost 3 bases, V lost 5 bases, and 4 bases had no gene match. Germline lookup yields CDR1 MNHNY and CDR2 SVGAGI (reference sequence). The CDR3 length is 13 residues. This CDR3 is CASSKQGYYEQYF. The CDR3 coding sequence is TGTGCCAGCAGTAAACAGGGGTACTACGAGCAGTACTTC.

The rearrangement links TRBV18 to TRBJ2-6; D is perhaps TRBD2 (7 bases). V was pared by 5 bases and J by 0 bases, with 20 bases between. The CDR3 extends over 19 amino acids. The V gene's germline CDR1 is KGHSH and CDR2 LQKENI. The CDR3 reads CASSGMMGGHASGANVLTF. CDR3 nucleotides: TGTGCCAGCTCAGGCATGATGGGGGGGCACGCCTCTGGGGCCAACGTCCTGACTTTC.

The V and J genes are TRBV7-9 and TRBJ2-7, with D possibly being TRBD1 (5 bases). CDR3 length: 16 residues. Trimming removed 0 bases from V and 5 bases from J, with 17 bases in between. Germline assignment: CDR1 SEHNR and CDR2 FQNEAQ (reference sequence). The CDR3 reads CASSLATGFLIHEQYF. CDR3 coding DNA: TGTGCCAGCAGCTTAGCCACAGGTTTTTTGATCCACGAGCAGTACTTC. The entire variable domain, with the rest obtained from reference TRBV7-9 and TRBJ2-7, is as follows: DTGVSQNPRHKITKRGQNVTFRCDPISEHNRLYWYRQTLGQGPEFLTYFQNEAQLEKSRLLSDRFSAERPKGSFSTLEIQRTEQGDSAMYLCASSLATGFLIHEQYFGPGTRLTVT.

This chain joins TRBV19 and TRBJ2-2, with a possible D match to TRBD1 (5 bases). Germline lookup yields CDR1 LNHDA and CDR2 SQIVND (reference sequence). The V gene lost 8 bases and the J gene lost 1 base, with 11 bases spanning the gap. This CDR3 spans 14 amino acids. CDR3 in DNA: TGTGCCAGTCGGCCAGGGCTGAACACCGGGGAGCTGTTTTTT. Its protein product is CASRPGLNTGELFF.

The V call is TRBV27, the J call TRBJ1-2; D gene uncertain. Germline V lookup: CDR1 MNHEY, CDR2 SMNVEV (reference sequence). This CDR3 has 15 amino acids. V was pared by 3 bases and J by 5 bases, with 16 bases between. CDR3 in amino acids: CASSLGSGSPYGYTF. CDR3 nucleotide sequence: TGTGCCAGCAGTTTGGGCAGCGGATCCCCTTATGGCTACACCTTC.

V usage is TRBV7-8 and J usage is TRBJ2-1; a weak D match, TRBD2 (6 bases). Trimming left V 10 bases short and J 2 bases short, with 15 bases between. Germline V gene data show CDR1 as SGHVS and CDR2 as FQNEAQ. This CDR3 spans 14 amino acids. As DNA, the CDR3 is TGTGCCAACGCGCGGGGAAAACCCTACAATGAGCAGTTCTTC. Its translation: CANARGKPYNEQFF.

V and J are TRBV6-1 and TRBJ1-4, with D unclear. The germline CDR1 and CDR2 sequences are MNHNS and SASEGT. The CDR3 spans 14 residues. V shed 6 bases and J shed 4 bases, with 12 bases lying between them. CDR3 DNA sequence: TGTGCCAGCAGATCGGACGGTATTAATGAAAAACTGTTTTTT. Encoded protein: CASRSDGINEKLFF.

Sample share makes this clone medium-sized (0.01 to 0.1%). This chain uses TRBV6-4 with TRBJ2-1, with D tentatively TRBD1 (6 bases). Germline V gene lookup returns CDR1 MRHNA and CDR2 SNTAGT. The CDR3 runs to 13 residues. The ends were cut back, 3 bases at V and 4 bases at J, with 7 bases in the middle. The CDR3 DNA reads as TGTGCCAGCAGTGAGGGGACATACAATGAGCAGTTCTTC. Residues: CASSEGTYNEQFF.

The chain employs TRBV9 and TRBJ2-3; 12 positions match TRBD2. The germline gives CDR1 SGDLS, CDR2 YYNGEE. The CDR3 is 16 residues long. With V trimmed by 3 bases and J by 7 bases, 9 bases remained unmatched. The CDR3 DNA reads TGTGCCAGCAGCGCCGGTCTAGCGGGGGGGTCGAATACGCAGTATTTT. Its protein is CASSAGLAGGSNTQYF.

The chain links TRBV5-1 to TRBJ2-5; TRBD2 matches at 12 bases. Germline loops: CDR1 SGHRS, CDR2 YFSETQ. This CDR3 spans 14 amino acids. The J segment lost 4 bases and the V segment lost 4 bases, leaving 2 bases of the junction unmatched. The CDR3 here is CASSPTSGGETQYF. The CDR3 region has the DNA TGCGCCAGCAGCCCGACTAGCGGGGGAGAGACCCAGTACTTC. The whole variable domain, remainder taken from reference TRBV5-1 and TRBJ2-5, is KAGVTQTPRYLIKTRGQQVTLSCSPISGHRSVSWYQQTPGQGLQFLFEYFSETQRNKGNFPGRFSGRQFSNSRSEMNVSTLELGDSALYLCASSPTSGGETQYFGPGTRLLVL.

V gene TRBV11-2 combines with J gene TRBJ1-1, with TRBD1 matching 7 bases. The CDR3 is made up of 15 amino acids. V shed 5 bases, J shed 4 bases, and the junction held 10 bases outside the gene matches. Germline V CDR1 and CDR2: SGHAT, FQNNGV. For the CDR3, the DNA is TGTGCCAGCAGCCGCCTCCTCGGGGACAGCACTGAAGCTTTCTTT. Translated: CASSRLLGDSTEAFF.

CDR3 in DNA: TGTGCCAGCAGTTTACAGGACACCGGGGAGCTGTTTTTT. Translated, it gives CASSLQDTGELFF. The genes are TRBV6-6 and TRBJ2-2, with D tentatively TRBD1 (5 bases). The CDR3 loop spans 13 amino acids. CDR1 and CDR2 from the germline V gene are MNHNY and SVGAGI (reference sequence). V lost 4 bases to trimming and J lost 3 bases, with 6 bases between them.

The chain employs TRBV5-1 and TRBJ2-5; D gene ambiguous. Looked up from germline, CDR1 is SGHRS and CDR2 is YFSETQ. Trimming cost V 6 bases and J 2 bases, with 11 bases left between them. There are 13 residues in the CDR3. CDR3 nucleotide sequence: TGCGCCAGCATAGGCCCGGATCAAGAGACCCAGTACTTC. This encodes CASIGPDQETQYF.

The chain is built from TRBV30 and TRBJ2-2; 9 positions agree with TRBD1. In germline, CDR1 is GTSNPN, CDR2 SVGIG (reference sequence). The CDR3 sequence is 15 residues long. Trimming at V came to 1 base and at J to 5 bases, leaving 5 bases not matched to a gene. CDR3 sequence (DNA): TGTGCCTGGAGTGCCGGAGGACAGGGGACCGGGGAGCTGTTTTTT. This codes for CAWSAGGQGTGELFF. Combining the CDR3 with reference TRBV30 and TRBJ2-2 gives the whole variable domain SQTIHQWPATLVQPVGSPLSLECTVEGTSNPNLYWYRQAAGRGLQLLFYSVGIGQISSEVPQNLSASRPQDRQFILSSKKLLLSDSGFYLCAWSAGGQGTGELFFGEGSRLTVL.

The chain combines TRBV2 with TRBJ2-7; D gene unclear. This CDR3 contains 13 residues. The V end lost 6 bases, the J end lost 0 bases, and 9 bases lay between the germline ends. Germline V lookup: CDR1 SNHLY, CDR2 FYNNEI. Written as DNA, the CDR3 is TGTGCCAGCAGGGACGGTAGCTCCTACGAGCAGTACTTC. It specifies CASRDGSSYEQYF.

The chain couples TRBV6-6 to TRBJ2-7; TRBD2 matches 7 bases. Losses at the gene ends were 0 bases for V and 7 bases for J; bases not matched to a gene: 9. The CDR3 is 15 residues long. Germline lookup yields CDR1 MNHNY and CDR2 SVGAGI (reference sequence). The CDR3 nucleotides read TGTGCCAGCAGTTACTCGGAGCGGGGCAGCGGAGAGCAGTACTTC. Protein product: CASSYSERGSGEQYF.

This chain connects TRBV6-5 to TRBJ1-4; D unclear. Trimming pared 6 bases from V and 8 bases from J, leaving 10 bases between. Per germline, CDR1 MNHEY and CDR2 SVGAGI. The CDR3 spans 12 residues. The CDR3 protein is CASSSGREKLFF. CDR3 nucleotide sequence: TGTGCCAGCAGCAGCGGGCGGGAAAAACTGTTTTTT.

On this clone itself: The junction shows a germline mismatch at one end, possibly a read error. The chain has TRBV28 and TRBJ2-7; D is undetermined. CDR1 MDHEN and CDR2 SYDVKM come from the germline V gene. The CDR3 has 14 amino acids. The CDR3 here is CASSLSSVSVERYF. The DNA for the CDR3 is TGTGCCAGCAGTTTATCGTCAGTGAGTGTCGAGCGGTACTTC.

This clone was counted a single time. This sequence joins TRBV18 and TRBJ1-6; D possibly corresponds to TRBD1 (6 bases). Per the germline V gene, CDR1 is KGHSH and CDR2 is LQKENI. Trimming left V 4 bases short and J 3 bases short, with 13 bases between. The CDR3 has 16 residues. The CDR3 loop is CASSQTGNIYNSPLHF. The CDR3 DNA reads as TGTGCCAGCTCACAAACAGGGAATATCTATAATTCACCCCTCCACTTT.

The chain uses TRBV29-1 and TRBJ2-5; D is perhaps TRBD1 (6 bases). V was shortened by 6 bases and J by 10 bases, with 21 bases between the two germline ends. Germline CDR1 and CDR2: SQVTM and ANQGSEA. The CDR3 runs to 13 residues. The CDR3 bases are TGCAGCGTCGGACAGTATGGCCTTTTGGGCCAGTACTTC. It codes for CSVGQYGLLGQYF.